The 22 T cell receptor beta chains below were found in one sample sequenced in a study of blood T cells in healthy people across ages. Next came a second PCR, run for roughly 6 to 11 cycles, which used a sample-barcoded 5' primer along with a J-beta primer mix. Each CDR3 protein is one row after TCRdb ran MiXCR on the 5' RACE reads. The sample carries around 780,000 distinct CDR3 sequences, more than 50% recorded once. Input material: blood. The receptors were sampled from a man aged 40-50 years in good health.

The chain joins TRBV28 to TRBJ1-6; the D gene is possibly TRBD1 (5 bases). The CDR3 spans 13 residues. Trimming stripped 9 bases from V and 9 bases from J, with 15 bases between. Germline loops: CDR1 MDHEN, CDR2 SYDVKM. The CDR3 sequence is CASGRERISPLHF. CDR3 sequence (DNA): TGTGCCAGTGGCAGGGAGAGGATTTCACCCCTCCACTTT.

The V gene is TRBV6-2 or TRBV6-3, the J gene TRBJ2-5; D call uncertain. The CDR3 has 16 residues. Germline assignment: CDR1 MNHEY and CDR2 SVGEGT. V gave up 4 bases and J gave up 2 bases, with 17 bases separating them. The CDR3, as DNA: TGTGCCAGCAGTTCCCTTAGTGGACCAGGACAAGAGACCCAGTACTTC. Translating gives CASSSLSGPGQETQYF.

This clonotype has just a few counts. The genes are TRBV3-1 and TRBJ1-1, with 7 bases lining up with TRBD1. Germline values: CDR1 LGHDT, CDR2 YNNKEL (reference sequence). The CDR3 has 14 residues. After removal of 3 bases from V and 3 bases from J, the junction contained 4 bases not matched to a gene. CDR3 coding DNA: TGTGCCAGCAGCCAGGCCGACAGGGACACTGAAGCTTTCTTT. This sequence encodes CASSQADRDTEAFF.

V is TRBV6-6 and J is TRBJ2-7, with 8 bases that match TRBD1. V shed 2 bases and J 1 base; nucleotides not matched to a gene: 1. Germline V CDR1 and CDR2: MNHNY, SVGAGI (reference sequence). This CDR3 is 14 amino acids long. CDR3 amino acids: CASSYQGASYEQYF. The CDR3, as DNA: TGTGCCAGCAGTTACCAGGGGGCTTCCTACGAGCAGTACTTC.

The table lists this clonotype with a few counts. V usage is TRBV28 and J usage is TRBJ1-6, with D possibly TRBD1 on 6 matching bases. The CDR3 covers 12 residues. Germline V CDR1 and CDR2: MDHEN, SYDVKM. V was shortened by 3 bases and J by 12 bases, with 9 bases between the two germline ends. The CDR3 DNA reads TGTGCCAGCAGTTTGGGGGGCCAACCCCTCCACTTT. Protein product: CASSLGGQPLHF.

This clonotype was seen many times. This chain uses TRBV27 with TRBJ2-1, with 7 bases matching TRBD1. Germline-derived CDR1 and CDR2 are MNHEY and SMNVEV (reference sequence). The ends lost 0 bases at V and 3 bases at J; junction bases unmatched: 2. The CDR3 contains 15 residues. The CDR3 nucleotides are TGTGCCAGCAGTTTATCGACAGGGTACTACAATGAGCAGTTCTTC. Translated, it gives CASSLSTGYYNEQFF.

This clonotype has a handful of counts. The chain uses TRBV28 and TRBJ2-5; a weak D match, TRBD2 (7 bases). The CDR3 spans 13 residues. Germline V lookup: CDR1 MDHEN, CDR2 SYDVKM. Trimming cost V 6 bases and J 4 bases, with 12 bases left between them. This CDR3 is CASRGGRTETQYF. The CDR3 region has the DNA TGTGCCAGCAGGGGGGGGCGCACAGAGACCCAGTACTTC.

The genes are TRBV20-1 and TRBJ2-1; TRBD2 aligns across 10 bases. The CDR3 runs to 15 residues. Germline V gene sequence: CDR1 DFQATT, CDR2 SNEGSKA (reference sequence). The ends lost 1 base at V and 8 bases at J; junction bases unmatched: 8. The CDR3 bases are TGCAGTGCTAGAGTTCTCAGCGGGAGGGGGGATGAGCAGTTCTTC. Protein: CSARVLSGRGDEQFF.

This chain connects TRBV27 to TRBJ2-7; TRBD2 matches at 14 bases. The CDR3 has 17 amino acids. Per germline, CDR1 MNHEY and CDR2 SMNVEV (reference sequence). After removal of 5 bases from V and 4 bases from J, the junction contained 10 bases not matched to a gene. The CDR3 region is CASSILLGTSGSYEQYF. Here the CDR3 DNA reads TGTGCCAGCAGTATCCTTCTGGGGACTAGCGGGAGTTACGAGCAGTACTTC.

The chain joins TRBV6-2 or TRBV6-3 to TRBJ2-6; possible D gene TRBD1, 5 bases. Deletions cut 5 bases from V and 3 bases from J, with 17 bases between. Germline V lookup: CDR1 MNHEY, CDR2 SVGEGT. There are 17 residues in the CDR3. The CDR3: CASSNPFRVNGANVLTF. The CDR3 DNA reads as TGTGCCAGCAGTAACCCATTCAGGGTCAATGGGGCCAACGTCCTGACTTTC.

The CDR3, as DNA: TGTGCCAGCATTGGGCCGAACAGCGCCTACAATGAGCAGTTCTTC. Its protein product is CASIGPNSAYNEQFF. The J gene is TRBJ2-1, the V gene TRBV28; the D is unclear. V was trimmed by 7 bases and J by 2 bases, leaving 15 bases between them. The CDR3 consists of 15 residues. Germline values: CDR1 MDHEN, CDR2 SYDVKM.

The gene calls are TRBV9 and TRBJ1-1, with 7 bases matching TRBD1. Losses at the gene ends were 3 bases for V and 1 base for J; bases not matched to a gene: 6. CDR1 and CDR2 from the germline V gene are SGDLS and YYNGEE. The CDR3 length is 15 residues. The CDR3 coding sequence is TGTGCCAGCAGCGAGGGTACAGGGGCGAACACTGAAGCTTTCTTT. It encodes CASSEGTGANTEAFF.

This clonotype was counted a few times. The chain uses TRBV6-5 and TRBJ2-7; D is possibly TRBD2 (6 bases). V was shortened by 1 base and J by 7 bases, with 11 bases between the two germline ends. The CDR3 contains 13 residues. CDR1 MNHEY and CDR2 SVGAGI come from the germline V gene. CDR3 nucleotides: TGTGCCAGCAGTTACTGGAGGGCGGGTGAGCAGTACTTC. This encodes CASSYWRAGEQYF.

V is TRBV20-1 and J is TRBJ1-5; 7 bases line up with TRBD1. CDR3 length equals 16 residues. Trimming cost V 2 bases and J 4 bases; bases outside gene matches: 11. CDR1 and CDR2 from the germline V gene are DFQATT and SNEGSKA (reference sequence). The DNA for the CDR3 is TGCAGTGCTAGATATCTCCAAGGGACAGAGAATCAGCCCCAGCATTTT. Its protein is CSARYLQGTENQPQHF.

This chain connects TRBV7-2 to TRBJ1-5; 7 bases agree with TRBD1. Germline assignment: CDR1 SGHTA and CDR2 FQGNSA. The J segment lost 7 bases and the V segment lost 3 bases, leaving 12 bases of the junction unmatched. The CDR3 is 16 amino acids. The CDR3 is CASSLLTQTGDQPQHF. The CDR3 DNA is TGTGCCAGCAGCTTGCTCACCCAAACAGGGGACCAGCCCCAGCATTTT.

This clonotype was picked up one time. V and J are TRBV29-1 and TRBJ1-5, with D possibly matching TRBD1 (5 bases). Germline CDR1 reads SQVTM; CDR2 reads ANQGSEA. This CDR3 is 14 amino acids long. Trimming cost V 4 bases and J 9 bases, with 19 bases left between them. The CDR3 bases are TGCAGCGTTGGGGACCACGACAGTTCTCGGCCCCAGCATTTT. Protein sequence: CSVGDHDSSRPQHF. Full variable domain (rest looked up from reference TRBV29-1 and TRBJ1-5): SAVISQKPSRDICQRGTSLTIQCQVDSQVTMMFWYRQQPGQSLTLIATANQGSEATYESGFVIDKFPISRPNLTFSTLTVSNMSPEDSSIYLCSVGDHDSSRPQHFGDGTRLSIL.

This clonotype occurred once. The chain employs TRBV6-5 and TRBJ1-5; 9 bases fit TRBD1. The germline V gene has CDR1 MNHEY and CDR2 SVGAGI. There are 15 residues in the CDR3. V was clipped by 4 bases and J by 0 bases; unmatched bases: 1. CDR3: CASSWTGASNQPQHF. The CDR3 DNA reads TGTGCCAGCAGTTGGACAGGGGCTAGCAATCAGCCCCAGCATTTT.

CDR3 amino acids: CASSQFSTADNSPLHF. The DNA for the CDR3 is TGTGCCAGCAGCCAATTTTCTACAGCCGATAATTCACCCCTCCACTTT. This rearrangement joins TRBV3-1 to TRBJ1-6; D remains ambiguous. Looked up from germline, CDR1 is LGHDT and CDR2 is YNNKEL (reference sequence). With 2 bases removed from V and 5 bases from J, the gap between germline ends came to 13 bases. This CDR3 has 16 residues.

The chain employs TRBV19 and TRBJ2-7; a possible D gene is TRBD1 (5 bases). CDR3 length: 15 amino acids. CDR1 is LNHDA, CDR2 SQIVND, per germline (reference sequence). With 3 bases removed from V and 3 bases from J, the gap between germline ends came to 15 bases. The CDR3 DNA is TGTGCCAGTAGTATTGATGGCAGGGCACACTACGAGCAGTACTTC. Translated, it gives CASSIDGRAHYEQYF. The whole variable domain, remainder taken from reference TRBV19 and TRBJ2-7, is DGGITQSPKYLFRKEGQNVTLSCEQNLNHDAMYWYRQDPGQGLRLIYYSQIVNDFQKGDIAEGYSVSREKKESFPLTVTSAQKNPTAFYLCASSIDGRAHYEQYFGPGTRLTVT.

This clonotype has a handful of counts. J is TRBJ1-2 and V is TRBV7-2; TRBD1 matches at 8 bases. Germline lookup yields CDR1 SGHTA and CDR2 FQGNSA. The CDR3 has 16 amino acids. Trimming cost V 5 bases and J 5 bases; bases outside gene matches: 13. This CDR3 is CASSPTGQGSAYGYTF. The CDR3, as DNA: TGTGCCAGCAGCCCGACCGGACAGGGTTCGGCGTATGGCTACACCTTC. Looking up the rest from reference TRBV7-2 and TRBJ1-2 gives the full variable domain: GAGVSQSPSNKVTEKGKDVELRCDPISGHTALYWYRQSLGQGLEFLIYFQGNSAPDKSGLPSDRFSAERTGGSVSTLTIQRTQQEDSAVYLCASSPTGQGSAYGYTFGSGTRLTVV.

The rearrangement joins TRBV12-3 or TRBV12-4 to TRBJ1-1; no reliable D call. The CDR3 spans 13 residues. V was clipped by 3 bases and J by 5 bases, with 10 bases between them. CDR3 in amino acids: CASSFHGPTEAFF. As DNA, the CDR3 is TGTGCCAGCAGTTTTCACGGACCTACTGAAGCTTTCTTT.

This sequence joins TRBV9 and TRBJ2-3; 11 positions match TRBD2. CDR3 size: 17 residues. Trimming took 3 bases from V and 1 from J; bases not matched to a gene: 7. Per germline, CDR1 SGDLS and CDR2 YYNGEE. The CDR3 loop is CASSAFTSGGGTDTQYF. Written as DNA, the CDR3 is TGTGCCAGCAGCGCCTTTACTAGCGGGGGAGGCACAGATACGCAGTATTTT.